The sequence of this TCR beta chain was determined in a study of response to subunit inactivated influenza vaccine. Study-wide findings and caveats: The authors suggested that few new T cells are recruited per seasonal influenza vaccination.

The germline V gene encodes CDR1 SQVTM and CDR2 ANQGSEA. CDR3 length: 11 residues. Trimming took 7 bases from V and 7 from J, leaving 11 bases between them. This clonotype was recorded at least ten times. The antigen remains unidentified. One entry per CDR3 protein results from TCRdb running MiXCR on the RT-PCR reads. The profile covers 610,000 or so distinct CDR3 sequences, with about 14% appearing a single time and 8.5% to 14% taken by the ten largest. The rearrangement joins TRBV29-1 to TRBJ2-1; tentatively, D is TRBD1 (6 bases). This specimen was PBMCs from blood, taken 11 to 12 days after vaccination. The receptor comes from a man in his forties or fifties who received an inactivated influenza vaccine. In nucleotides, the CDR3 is TGCAGCGCAAACAGGGTAAATGAGCAGTTCTTC. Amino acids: CSANRVNEQFF.